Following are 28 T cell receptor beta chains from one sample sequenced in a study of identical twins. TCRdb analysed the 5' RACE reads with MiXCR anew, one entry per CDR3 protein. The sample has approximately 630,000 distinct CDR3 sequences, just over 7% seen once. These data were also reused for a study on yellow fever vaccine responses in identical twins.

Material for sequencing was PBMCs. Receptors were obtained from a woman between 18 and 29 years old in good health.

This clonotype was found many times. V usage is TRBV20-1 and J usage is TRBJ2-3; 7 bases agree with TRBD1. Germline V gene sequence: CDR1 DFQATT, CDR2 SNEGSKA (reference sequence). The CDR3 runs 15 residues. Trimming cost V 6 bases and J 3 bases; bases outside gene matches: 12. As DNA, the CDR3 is TGCAGTGCCAGAACGATCCAGGGGGTAACAGATACGCAGTATTTT. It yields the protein CSARTIQGVTDTQYF.

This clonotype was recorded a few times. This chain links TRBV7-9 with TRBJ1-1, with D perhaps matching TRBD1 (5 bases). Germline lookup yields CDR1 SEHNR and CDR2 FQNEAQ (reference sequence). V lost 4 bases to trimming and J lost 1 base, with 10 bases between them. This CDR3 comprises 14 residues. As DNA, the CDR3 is TGTGCCAGCAGCTCAACGACAGCGAACACTGAAGCTTTCTTT. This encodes CASSSTTANTEAFF.

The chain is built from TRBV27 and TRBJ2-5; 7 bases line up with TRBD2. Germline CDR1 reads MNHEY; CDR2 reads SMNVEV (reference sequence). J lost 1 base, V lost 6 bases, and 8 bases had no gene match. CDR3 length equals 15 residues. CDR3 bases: TGTGCCAGCAGCCAGGGAGGGTTATTCCAAGAGACCCAGTACTTC. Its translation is CASSQGGLFQETQYF.

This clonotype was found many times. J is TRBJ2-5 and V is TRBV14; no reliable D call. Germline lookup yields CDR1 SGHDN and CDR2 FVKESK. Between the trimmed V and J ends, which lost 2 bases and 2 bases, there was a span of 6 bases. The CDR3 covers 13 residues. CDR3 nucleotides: TGTGCCAGCAGCCAACCCAAGCAAGAGACCCAGTACTTC. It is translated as CASSQPKQETQYF.

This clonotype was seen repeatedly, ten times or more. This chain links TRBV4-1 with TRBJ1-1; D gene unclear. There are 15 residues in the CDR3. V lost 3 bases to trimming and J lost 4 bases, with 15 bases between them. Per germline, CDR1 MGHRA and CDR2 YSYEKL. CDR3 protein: CASSQGGRVGTEAFF. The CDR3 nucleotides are TGCGCCAGCAGCCAGGGTGGTAGGGTGGGCACTGAAGCTTTCTTT.

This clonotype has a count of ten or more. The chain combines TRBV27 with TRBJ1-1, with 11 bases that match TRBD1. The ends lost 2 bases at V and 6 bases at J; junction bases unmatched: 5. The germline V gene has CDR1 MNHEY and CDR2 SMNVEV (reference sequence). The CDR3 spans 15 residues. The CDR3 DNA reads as TGTGCCAGCAGTTTAGGGACAGGGGGTTTGGCTGAAGCTTTCTTT. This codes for CASSLGTGGLAEAFF.

The DNA of the CDR3 is TGCAGTGCTAGAGACCCGACAGGGCGGGGATTGAATGAGCAGTTCTTC. Translating gives CSARDPTGRGLNEQFF. The chain joins TRBV20-1 to TRBJ2-1; TRBD1 is a possible D gene (7 bases). With 0 bases removed from V and 7 bases from J, the gap between germline ends came to 19 bases. The germline V gene encodes CDR1 DFQATT and CDR2 SNEGSKA (reference sequence). The CDR3 is made up of 16 amino acids.

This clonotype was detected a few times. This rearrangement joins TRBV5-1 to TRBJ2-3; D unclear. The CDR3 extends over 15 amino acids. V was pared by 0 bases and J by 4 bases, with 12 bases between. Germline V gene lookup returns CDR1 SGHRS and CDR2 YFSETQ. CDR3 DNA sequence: TGCGCCAGCAGCTTGGACGGGTCCTTTTCAGATACGCAGTATTTT. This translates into CASSLDGSFSDTQYF.

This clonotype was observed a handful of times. The CDR3 sequence is CASSPGHGGTEAFF. The CDR3 coding sequence is TGTGCCAGCAGTCCGGGACATGGGGGCACTGAAGCTTTCTTT. The chain links TRBV28 to TRBJ1-1; maybe TRBD1 (6 bases). Germline-derived CDR1 and CDR2 are MDHEN and SYDVKM. The CDR3 has 14 residues. V was cut by 5 bases and J by 4 bases, with 14 bases left in between.

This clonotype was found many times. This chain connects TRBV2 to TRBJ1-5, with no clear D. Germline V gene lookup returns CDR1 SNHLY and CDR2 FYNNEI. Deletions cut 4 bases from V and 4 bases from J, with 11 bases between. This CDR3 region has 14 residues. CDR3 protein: CASSVGEGNQPQHF. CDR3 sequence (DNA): TGTGCCAGCAGTGTTGGGGAAGGGAATCAGCCCCAGCATTTT.

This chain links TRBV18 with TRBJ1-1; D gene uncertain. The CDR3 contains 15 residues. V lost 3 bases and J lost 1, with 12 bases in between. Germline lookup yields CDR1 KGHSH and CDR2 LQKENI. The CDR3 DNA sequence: TGTGCCAGCTCACCCCCGAGCGGGCGGAACACTGAAGCTTTCTTT. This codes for CASSPPSGRNTEAFF.

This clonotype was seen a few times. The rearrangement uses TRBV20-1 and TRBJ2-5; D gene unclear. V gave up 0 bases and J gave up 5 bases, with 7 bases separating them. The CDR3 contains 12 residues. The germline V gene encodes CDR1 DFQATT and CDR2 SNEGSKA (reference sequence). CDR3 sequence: CSARENRETQYF. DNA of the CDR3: TGCAGTGCTAGAGAAAACCGGGAGACCCAGTACTTC.

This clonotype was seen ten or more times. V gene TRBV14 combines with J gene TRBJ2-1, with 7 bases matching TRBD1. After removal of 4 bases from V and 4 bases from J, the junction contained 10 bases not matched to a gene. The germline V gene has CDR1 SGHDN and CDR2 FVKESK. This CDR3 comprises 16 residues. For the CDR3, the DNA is TGTGCCAGCAGCCGAATAGGACAGGAACAATACAATGAGCAGTTCTTC. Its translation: CASSRIGQEQYNEQFF.

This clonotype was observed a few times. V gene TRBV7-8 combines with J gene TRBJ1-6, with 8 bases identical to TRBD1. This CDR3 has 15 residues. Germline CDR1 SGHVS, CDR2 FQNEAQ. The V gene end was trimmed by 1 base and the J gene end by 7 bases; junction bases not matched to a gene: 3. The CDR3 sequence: CASSLEPGGNSPLHF. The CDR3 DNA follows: TGTGCCAGCAGCTTAGAACCAGGGGGCAATTCACCCCTCCACTTT.

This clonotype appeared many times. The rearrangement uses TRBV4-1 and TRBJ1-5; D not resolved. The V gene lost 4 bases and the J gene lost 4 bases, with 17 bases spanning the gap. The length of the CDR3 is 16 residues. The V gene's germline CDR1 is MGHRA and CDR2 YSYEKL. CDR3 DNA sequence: TGCGCCAGCAGCCTAGACCTGCCGACTGGAAATCAGCCCCAGCATTTT. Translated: CASSLDLPTGNQPQHF.

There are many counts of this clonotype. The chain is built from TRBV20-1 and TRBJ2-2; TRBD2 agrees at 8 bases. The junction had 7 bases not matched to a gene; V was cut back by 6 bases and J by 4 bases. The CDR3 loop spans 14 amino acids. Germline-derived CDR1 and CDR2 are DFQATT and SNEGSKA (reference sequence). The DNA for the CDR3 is TGCAGTGCCCGGGGGGGGCAAGTCACCGGGGAGCTGTTTTTT. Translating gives CSARGGQVTGELFF.

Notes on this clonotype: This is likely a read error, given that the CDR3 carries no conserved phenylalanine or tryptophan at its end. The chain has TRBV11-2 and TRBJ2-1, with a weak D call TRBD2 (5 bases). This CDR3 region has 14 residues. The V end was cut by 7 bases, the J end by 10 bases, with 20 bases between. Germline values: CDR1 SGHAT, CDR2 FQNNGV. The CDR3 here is CASTLAGPTPEQFL. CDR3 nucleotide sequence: TGTGCCAGCACCCTAGCAGGACCCACCCCCGAGCAGTTCCTC.

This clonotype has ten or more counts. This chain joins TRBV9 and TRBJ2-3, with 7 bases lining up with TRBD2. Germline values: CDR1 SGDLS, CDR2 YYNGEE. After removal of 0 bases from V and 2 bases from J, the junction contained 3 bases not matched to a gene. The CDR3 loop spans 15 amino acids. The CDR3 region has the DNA TGTGCCAGCAGCGTAGCGGGAGGCTCCACAGATACGCAGTATTTT. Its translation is CASSVAGGSTDTQYF.

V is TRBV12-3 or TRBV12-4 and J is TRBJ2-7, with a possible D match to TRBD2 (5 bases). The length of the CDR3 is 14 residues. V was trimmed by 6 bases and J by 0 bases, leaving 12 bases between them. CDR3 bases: TGTGCCAGCAGCCGCGGACTGGACTCCTACGAGCAGTACTTC. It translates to CASSRGLDSYEQYF.

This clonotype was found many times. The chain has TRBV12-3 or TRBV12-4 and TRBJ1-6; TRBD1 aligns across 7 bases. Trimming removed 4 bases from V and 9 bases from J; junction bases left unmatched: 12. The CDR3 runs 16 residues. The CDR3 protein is CASSSGQRLVGSPLHF. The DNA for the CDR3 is TGTGCCAGCAGTTCGGGACAGCGCCTCGTGGGTTCACCCCTCCACTTT.

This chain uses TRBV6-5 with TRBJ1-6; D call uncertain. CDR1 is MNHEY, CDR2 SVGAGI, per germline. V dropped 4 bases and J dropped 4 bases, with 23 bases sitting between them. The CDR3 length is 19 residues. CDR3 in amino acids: CASSLRGEGWSSYNSPLHF. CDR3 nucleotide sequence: TGTGCCAGCAGTTTACGTGGGGAAGGGTGGAGCTCTTATAATTCACCCCTCCACTTT.

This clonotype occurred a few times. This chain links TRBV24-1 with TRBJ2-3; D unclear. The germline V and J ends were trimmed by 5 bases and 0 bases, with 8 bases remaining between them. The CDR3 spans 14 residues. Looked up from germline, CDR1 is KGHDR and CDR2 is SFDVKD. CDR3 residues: CATSASASTDTQYF. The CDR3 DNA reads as TGTGCCACCAGTGCGTCAGCTAGCACAGATACGCAGTATTTT.

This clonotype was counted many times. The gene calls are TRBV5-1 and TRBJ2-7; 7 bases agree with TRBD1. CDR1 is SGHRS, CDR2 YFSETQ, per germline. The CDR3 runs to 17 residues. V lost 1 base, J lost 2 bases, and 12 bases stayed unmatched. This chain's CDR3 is CASSLTGADLIPYEQYF. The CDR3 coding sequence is TGCGCCAGCAGCTTGACAGGGGCCGACCTCATACCCTACGAGCAGTACTTC.

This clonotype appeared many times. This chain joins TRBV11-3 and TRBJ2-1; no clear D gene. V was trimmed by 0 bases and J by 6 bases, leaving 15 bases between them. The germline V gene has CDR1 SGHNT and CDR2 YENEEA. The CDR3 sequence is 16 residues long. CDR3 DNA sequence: TGTGCCAGCAGCTTAGAAGTTTTGGGCGAACGCAATGAGCAGTTCTTC. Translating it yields CASSLEVLGERNEQFF. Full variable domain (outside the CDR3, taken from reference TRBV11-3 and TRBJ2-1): EAGVVQSPRYKIIEKKQPVAFWCNPISGHNTLYWYLQNLGQGPELLIRYENEEAVDDSQLPKDRFSAERLKGVDSTLKIQPAELGDSAVYLCASSLEVLGERNEQFFGPGTRLTVL.

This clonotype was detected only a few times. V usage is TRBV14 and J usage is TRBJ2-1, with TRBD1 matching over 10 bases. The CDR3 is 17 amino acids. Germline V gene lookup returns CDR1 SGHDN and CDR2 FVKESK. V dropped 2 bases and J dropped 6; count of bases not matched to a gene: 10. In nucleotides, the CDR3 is TGTGCCAGCAGCCAATTTACAGGGACAGGGGTTCGCAATGAGCAGTTCTTC. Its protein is CASSQFTGTGVRNEQFF.

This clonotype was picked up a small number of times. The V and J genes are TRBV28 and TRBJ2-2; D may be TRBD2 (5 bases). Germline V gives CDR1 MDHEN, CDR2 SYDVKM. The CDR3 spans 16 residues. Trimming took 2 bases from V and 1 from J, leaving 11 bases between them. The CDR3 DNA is TGTGCCAGCAGTTTAGGGCGGAGGAGGAACACCGGGGAGCTGTTTTTT. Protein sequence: CASSLGRRRNTGELFF.

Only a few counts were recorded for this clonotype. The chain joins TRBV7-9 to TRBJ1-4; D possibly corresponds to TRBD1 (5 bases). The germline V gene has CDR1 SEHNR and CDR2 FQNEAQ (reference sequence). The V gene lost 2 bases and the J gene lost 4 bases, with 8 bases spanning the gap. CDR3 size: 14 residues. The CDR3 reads CASSLIQGNEKLFF. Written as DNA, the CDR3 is TGTGCCAGCAGCTTAATTCAGGGTAATGAAAAACTGTTTTTT.

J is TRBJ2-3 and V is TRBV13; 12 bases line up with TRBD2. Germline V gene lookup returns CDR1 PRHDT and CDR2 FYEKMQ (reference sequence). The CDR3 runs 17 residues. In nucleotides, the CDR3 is TGTACCTTCTGTTTAGGCCTAGCGGGGGGGGCGGCAGATACGCAGTATTTT. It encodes CTFCLGLAGGAADTQYF.